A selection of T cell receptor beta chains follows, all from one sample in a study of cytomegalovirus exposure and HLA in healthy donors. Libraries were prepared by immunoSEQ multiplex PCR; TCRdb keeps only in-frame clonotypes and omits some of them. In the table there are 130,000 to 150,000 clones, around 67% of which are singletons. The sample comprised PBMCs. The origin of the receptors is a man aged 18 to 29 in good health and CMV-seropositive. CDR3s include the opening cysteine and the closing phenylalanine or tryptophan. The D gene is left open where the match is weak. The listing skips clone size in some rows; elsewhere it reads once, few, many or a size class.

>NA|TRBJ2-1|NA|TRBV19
TGTGCCAGTAGTATAGATCAGGGGAATTACTACAATGAGCAGTTCTTC
CASSIDQGNYYNEQFF
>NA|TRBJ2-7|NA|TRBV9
TGTGCCAGCAGCCCCGGCGGGGCCTACGAGCAGTACTTC
CASSPGGAYEQYF
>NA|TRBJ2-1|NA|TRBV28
TGTGCCAGCAGTTTAATACTGGCAGGCTTCGATGAGCAGTTCTTC
CASSLILAGFDEQFF
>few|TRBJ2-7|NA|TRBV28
TGTGCCAGCTACAGGGAAGGCTACGAGCAGTACTTC
CASYREGYEQYF
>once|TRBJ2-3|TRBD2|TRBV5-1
TGCGCCAGCAGCTGGGCTAGCGGGGGGGCAGATACGCAGTATTTT
CASSWASGGADTQYF
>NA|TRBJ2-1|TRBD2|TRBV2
TGTGCCAGCAACCGGGGAGGGCTGGGCAATGAGCAGTTCTTC
CASNRGGLGNEQFF
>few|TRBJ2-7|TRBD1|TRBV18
TGTGCCAGCTCACCTCTACAGGGGAGCTCCTACGAGCAGTACTTC
CASSPLQGSSYEQYF
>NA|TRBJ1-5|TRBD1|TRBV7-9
TGTGCCAGCAGCCGTGAGGACAGGGACAATCAGCCCCAGCATTTT
CASSREDRDNQPQHF
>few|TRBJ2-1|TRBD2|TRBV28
TGTGCCAGCAGTCATAGCGGGACGATCTACAATGAGCAGTTCTTC
CASSHSGTIYNEQFF
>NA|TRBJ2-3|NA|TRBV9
TGTGCCAGCAGCGTCCTCCGTGGACAGAGCACAGATACGCAGTATTTT
CASSVLRGQSTDTQYF
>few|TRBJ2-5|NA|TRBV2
TGTGCCAGCAGTGAAGTGGGCCCAGAGACCCAGTACTTC
CASSEVGPETQYF
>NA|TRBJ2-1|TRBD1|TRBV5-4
TGTGCCAGCAGCTCCGGGACAGGGGCAACGTACAATGAGCAGTTCTTC
CASSSGTGATYNEQFF
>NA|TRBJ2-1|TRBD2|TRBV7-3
TGTGCCAGCAGCCCCTGGGAGGGCCTCTACAATGAGCAGTTCTTC
CASSPWEGLYNEQFF
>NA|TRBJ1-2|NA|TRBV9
TGTGCCAGCAGCACCCGCGGGTTTCAGTATGGCTACACCTTC
CASSTRGFQYGYTF
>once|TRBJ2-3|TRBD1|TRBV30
TGTGCCTGGAGCCCGGGACAGGGCCTCACAGATACGCAGTATTTT
CAWSPGQGLTDTQYF
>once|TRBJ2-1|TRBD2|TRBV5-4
TGTGCCAGCAGCTTGAAATCCGGGACTAGCGAATACAATGAGCAGTTCTTC
CASSLKSGTSEYNEQFF
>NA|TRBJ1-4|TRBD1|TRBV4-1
TGCGCCAGCAGCCAGGCAGACAGGGGGTATGAAAAACTGTTTTTT
CASSQADRGYEKLFF
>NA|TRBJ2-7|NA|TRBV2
TGTGCCAGCAGGACATCTTACGAGCAGTACTTC
CASRTSYEQYF
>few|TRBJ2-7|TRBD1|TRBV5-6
TGTGCCAGCAGCTGGTCGACAGGGGGGTACGAGCAGTACTTC
CASSWSTGGYEQYF
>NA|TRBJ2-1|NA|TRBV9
TGTGCCAGCAGCGTCCTACAAAAAGGGGATGAGCAGTTCTTC
CASSVLQKGDEQFF
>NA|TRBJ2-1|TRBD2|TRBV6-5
TGTGCCAGCAGTCTGGGAGGGACGGACTACAATGAGCAGTTCTTC
CASSLGGTDYNEQFF
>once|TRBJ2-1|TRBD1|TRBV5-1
TGCGCCAGCAGCTTGGAGGGGACAGGGAATGAGCAGTTCTTC
CASSLEGTGNEQFF
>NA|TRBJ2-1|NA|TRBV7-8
TGTGCCAGCAGCTTAATCGCTAGCTCCTACAATGAGCAGTTCTTC
CASSLIASSYNEQFF
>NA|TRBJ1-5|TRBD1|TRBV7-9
TGTGCCAGCAGCTTAGGGGCAAACAGGGGTCAGCCCCAGCATTTT
CASSLGANRGQPQHF
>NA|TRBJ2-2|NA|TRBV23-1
TGCGCCAGCAGTCAATCGCGGCAGGGTGGCGCCGGGGAGCTGTTTTTT
CASSQSRQGGAGELFF
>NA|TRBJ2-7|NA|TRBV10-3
TGTGCCATCAGTGAGTCTGGGAGCTCCTACGAGCAGTACTTC
CAISESGSSYEQYF
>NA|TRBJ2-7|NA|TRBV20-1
TGCAGTGCTAGTAAGAGGGAGGAGCAGTACTTC
CSASKREEQYF
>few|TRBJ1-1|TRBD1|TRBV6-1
TGTGCCAGCAGTCCGGGACAGGGTGTTAGACAAATGGCTTTCTTT
CASSPGQGVRQMAFF
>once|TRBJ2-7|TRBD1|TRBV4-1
TGCGCCAGCAGCCAAGATGGGGGGACAGGGGACCTGGAGCAGTACTTC
CASSQDGGTGDLEQYF
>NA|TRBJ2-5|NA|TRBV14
TGTGCCAGCAGCCAAATTGGAGGGGTCCAGTACTTC
CASSQIGGVQYF
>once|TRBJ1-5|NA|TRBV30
TGTGCCTGGAGTGTAAGCAGGGAAGATCAGCCCCAGCATTTT
CAWSVSREDQPQHF
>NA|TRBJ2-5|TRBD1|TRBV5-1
TGCGCCAGCAGCTTGACCGGGACAGAGCAAGAGACCCAGTACTTC
CASSLTGTEQETQYF
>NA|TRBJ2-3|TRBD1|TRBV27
TGTGCCAGCACCTCCTTGGCTGGACAGGGCCCAGATACGCAGTATTTT
CASTSLAGQGPDTQYF
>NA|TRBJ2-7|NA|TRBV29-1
TGCAGCGTTGAAGGTGACAAGTACTACGAGCAGTACTTC
CSVEGDKYYEQYF
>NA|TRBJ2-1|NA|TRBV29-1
TGCAGCGTTGTCGGCGGGACCTCCTACAATGAGCAGTTCTTC
CSVVGGTSYNEQFF
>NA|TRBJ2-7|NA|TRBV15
TGTGCCACCAGCAGCGGGAGCCACTACGAGCAGTACTTC
CATSSGSHYEQYF
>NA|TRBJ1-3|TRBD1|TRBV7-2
TGTGCCAGCAGCAAATTGGACAGGGCGGGCGGGAACACCATATATTTT
CASSKLDRAGGNTIYF